This T cell receptor beta chain was retrieved from a study of CD8+ T cells in alopecia areata. This clone has just a few counts. Germline CDR1 and CDR2: SQVTM and ANQGSEA. There are 12 residues in the CDR3. V shed 7 bases and J shed 4 bases, with 13 bases lying between them. Treatment in this sample: oral pan-JAK inhibitor, 5-10 mg twice daily. The authors extracted RNA and reverse transcribed it into cDNA as the sequencing template. Clones were read by immunoSEQ multiplex PCR, and TCRdb kept only the in-frame ones, dropping some. Among 160,000 or so clones listed, roughly 50% were seen once. Sequenced here: CD4+ T cells sorted from blood, sampled at approximately week 61, from a patient treated with tofacitinib. This sequence joins TRBV29-1 and TRBJ1-2; D uncertain. The source of this sequence is a human donor with alopecia areata. CDR3 in amino acids: CSAEQEIYGYTF. In nucleotides, the CDR3 is TGCAGCGCCGAGCAGGAGATCTATGGCTACACCTTC. Complete variable domain (other parts from reference TRBV29-1 and TRBJ1-2): SAVISQKPSRDICQRGTSLTIQCQVDSQVTMMFWYRQQPGQSLTLIATANQGSEATYESGFVIDKFPISRPNLTFSTLTVSNMSPEDSSIYLCSAEQEIYGYTFGSGTRLTVV.